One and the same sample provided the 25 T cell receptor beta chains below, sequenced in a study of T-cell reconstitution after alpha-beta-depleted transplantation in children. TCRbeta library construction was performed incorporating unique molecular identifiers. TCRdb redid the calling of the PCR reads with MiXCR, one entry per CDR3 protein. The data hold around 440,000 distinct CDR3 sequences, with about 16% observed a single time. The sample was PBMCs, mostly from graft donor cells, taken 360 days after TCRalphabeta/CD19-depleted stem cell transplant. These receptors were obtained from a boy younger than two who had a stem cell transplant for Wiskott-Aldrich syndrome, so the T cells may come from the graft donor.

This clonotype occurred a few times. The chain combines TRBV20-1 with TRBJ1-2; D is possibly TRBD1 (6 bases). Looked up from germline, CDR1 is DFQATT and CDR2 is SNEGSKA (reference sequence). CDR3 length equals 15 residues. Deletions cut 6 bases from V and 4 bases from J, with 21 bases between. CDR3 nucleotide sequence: TGCAGTGCCCCTCCCCACGGACAGCCGTCCTATGGCTACACCTTC. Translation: CSAPPHGQPSYGYTF.

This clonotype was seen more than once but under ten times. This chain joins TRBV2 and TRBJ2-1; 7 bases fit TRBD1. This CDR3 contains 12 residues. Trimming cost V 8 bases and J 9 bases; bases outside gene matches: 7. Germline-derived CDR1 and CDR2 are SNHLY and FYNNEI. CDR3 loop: CASGRQGVEQFF. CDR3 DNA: TGTGCCAGCGGTAGACAGGGTGTTGAGCAGTTCTTC.

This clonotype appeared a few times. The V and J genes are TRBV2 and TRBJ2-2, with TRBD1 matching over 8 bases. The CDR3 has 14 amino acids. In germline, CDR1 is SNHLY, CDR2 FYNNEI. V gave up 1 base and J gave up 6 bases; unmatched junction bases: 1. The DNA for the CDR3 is TGTGCCAGCAGTGAAGACAGGGGGTCCGGGGAGCTGTTTTTT. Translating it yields CASSEDRGSGELFF.

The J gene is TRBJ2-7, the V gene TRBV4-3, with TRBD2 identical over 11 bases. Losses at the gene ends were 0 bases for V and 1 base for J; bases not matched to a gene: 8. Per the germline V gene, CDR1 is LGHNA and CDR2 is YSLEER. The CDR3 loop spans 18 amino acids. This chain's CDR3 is CASSQELGLADLSYEQYF. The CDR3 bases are TGCGCCAGCAGCCAAGAATTGGGACTAGCGGATCTTTCCTACGAGCAGTACTTC.

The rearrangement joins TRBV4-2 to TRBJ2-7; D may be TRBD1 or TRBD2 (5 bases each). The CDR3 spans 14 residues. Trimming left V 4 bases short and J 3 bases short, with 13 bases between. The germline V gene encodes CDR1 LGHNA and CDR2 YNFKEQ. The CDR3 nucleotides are TGTGCCAGCAGCCCCGGGACCTTCCTCTACGAGCAGTACTTC. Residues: CASSPGTFLYEQYF.

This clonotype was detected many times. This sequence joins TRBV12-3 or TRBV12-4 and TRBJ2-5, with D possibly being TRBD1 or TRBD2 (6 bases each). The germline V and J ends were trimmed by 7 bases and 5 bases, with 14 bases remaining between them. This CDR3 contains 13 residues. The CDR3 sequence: CASTNRGVETQYF. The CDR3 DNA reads TGTGCCAGCACGAATAGGGGGGTGGAGACCCAGTACTTC.

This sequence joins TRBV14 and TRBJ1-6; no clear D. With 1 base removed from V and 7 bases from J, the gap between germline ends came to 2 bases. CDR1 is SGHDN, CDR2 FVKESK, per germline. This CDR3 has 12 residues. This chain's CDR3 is CASSQGNSPLHF. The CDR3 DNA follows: TGTGCCAGCAGCCAAGGCAATTCACCCCTCCACTTT.

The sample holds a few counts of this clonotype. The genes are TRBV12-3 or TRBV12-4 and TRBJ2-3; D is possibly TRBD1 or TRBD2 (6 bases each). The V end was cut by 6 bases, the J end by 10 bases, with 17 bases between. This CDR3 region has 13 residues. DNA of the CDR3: TGTGCCAGCAGCCCCGGGGGCAGGGGAGCGCAGTATTTT. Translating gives CASSPGGRGAQYF.

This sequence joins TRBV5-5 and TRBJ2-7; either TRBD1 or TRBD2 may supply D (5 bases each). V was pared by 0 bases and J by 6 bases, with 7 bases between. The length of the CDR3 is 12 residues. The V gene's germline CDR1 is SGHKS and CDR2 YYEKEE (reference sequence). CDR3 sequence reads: CASSLGGSEQYF. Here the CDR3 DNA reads TGTGCCAGCAGCTTGGGGGGGAGCGAGCAGTACTTC. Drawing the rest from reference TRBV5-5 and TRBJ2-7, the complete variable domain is DAGVTQSPTHLIKTRGQQVTLRCSPISGHKSVSWYQQVLGQGPQFIFQYYEKEERGRGNFPDRFSARQFPNYSSELNVNALLLGDSALYLCASSLGGSEQYFGPGTRLTVT.

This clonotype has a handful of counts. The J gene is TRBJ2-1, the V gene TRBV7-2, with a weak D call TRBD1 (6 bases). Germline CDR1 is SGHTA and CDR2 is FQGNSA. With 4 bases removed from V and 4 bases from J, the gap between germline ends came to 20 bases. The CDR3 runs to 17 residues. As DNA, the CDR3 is TGTGCCAGCAGCTCAAAACGCAGGGGAATTTTGTACAATGAGCAGTTCTTC. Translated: CASSSKRRGILYNEQFF.

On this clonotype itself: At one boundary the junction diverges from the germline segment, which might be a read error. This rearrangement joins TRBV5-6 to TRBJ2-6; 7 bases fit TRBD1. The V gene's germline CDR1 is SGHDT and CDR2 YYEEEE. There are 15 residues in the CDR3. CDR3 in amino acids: CASSKTGSGTNVLTF. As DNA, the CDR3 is TGTGCCAGCAGCAAGACAGGGTCTGGGACCAACGTCCTGACTTTC.

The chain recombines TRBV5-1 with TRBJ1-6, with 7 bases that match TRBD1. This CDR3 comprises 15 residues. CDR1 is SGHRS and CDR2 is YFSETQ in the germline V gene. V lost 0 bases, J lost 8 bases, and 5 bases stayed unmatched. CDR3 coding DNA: TGCGCCAGCAGCTTGGTAGGGACAGCCCATTCACCCCTCCACTTT. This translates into CASSLVGTAHSPLHF.

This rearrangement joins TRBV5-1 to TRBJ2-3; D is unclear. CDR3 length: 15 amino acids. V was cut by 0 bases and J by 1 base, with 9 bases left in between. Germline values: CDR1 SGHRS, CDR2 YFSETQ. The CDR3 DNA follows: TGCGCCAGCAGCTTGGGCAACGGAGGCACAGATACGCAGTATTTT. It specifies CASSLGNGGTDTQYF.

CDR3 in amino acids: CASSPGQGARNEQFF. CDR3 nucleotide sequence: TGTGCCAGCAGCCCTGGACAGGGGGCGAGGAATGAGCAGTTCTTC. The chain joins TRBV7-9 to TRBJ2-1; the match to TRBD1 covers 11 bases. V lost 5 bases, J lost 7 bases, and 7 bases stayed unmatched. From germline, CDR1 is SEHNR and CDR2 FQNEAQ (reference sequence). The CDR3 contains 15 residues.

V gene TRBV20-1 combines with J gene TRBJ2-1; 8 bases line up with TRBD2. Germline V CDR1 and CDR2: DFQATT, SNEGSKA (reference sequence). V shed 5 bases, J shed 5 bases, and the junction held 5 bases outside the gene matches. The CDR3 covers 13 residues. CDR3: CSAERGTDNEQFF. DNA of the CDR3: TGCAGTGCTGAGCGGGGGACTGACAATGAGCAGTTCTTC.

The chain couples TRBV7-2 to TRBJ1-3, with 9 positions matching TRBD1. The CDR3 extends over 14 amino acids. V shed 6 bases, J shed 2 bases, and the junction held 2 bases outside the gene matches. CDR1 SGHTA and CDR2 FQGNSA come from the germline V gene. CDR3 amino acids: CASRRQGAGNTIYF. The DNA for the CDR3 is TGTGCCAGCAGGAGACAGGGGGCTGGAAACACCATATATTTT.

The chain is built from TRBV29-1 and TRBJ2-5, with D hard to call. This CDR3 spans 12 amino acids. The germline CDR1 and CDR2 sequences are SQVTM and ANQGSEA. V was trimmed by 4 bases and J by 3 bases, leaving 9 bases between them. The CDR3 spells CSVGHIEETQYF. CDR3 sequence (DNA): TGCAGCGTTGGGCACATCGAAGAGACCCAGTACTTC.

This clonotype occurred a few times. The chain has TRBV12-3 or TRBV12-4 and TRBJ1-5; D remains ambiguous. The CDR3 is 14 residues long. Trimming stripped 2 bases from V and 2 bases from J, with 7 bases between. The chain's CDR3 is CASSLRVRNQPQHF. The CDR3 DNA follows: TGTGCCAGCAGTTTAAGGGTGCGCAATCAGCCCCAGCATTTT.

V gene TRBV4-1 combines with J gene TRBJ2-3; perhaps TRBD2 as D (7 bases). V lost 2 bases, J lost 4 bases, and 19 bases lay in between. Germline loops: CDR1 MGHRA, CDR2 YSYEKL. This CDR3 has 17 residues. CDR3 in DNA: TGCGCCAGCAGCCAATTCGGGGGCGGGGGTAAGGCAGATACGCAGTATTTT. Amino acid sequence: CASSQFGGGGKADTQYF.

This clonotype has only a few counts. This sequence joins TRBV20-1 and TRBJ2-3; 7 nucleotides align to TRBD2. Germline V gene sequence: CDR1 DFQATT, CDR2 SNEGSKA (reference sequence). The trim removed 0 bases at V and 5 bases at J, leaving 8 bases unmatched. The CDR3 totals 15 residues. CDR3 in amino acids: CSARDSGRYGDTQYF. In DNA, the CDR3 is TGCAGTGCTAGAGATTCCGGGAGGTACGGAGATACGCAGTATTTT.

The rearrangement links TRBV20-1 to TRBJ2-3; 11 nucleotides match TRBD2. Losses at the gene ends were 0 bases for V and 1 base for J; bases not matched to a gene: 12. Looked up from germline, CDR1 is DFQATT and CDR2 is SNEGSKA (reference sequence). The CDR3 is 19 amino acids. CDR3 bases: TGCAGTGCTAGAGATTACTTACCCACTAGCGGGAGATGCACAGATACGCAGTATTTT. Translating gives CSARDYLPTSGRCTDTQYF.

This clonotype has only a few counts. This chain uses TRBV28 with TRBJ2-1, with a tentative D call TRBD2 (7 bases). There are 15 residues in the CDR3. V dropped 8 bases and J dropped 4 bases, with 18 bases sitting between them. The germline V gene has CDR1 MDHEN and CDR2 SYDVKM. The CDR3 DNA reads TGTGCCAGCGCCCGAGGGGGGGGGGCGTACAATGAGCAGTTCTTC. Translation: CASARGGGAYNEQFF.

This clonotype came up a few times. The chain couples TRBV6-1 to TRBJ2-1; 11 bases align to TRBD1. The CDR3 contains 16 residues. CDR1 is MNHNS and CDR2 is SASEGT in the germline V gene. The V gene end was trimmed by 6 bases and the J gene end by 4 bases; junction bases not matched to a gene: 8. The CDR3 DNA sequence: TGTGCCAGCAGCACCACGGGACAGGGGGTGTACAATGAGCAGTTCTTC. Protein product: CASSTTGQGVYNEQFF.

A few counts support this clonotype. DNA for the CDR3: TGCAGCGTTGAACTAGCTAACCGGTACAATGAGCAGTTCTTC. This translates into CSVELANRYNEQFF. The gene calls are TRBV29-1 and TRBJ2-1; D is perhaps TRBD2 (5 bases). CDR1 and CDR2 from the germline V gene are SQVTM and ANQGSEA. The CDR3 has 14 residues. The V and J ends lost 2 bases and 4 bases respectively, with 12 bases between them.

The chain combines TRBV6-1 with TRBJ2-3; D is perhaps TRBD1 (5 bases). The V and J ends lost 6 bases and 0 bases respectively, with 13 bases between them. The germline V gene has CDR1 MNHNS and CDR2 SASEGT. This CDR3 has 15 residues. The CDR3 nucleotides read TGTGCCAGCAGCTTCAGGGTGGGGAGCACAGATACGCAGTATTTT. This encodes CASSFRVGSTDTQYF.